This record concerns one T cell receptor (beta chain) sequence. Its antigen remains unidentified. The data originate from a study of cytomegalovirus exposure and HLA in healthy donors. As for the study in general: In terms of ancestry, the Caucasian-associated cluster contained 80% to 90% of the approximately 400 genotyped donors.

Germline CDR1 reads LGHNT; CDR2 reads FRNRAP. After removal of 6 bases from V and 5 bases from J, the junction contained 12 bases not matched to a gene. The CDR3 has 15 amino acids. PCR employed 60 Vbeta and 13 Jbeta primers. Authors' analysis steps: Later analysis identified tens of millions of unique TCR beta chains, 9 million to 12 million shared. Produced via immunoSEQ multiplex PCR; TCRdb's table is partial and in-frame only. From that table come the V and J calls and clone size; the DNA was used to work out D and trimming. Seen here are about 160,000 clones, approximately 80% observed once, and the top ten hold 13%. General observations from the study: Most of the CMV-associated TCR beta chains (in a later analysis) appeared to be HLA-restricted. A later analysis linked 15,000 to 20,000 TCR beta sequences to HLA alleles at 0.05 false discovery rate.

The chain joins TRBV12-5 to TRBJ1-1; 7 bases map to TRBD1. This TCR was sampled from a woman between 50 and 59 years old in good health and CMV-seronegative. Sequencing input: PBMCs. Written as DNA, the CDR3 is TGTGCTAGTGGCGCGACAGGGAGTGAGAAGACTGAAGCTTTCTTT. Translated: CASGATGSEKTEAFF.